The present entry profiles one TCR beta chain with its context. What it recognizes is unknown. The entry originates in a study of blood T cells in healthy people across ages. Overall study findings and caveats: Unsorted PBMCs blocked a conclusive comparison of naive and antigen-experienced cells. A roughly linear age-dependent decrease characterized TCR beta diversity per million T cells.

Alongside a J-beta primer mix, a sample-barcoded 5' primer served in a second PCR lasting 7 to 11 cycles. CDR3-containing paired-end reads numbered at least 2.5 million in each sample. Using its own MiXCR run on the 5' RACE reads, TCRdb lists one record per CDR3 protein. Here the sample spans about 800,000 distinct CDR3 sequences, nearly 60% being singletons. With 5 bases removed from V and 8 bases from J, the gap between germline ends came to 9 bases. Germline values: CDR1 SGHNT, CDR2 YENEEA. This CDR3 has 12 amino acids. Sequenced input: blood. This receptor was taken from a man between 25 and 39 years old in good health. This sequence joins TRBV11-3 and TRBJ2-2; the D gene is possibly TRBD2 (5 bases). The CDR3 spells CASSGRRGELFF. The CDR3 DNA reads TGTGCCAGCAGCGGGAGACGAGGGGAGCTGTTTTTT.